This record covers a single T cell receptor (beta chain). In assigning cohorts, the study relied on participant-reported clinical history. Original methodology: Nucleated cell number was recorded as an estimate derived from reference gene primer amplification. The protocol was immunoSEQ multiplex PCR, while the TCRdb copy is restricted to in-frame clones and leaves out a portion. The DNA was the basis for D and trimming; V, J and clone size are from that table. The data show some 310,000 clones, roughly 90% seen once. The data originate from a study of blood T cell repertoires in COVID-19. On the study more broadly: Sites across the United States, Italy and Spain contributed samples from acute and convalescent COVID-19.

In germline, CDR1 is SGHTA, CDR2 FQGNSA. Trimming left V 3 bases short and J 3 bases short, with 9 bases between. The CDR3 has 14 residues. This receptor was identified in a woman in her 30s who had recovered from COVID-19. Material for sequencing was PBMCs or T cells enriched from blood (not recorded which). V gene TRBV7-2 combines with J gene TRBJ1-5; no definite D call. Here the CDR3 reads CASSLDSSNQPQHF. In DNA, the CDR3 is TGTGCCAGCAGCTTGGATAGCTCCAATCAGCCCCAGCATTTT.